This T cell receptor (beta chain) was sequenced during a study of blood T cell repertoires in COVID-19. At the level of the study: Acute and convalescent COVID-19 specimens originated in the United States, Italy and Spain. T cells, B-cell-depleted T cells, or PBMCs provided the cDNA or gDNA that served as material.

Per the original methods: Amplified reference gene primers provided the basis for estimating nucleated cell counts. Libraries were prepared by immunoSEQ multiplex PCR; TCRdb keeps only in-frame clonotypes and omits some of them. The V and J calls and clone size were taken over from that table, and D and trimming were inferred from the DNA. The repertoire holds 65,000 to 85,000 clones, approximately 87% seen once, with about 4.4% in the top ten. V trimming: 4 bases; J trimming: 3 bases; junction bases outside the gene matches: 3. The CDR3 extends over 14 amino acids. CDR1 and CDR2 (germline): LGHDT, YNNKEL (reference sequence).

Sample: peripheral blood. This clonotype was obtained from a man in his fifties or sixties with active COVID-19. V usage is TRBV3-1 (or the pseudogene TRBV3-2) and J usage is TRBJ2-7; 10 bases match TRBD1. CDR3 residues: CASSPGTGDYEQYF. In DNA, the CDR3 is TGTGCCAGCAGCCCCGGGACAGGGGACTACGAGCAGTACTTC.